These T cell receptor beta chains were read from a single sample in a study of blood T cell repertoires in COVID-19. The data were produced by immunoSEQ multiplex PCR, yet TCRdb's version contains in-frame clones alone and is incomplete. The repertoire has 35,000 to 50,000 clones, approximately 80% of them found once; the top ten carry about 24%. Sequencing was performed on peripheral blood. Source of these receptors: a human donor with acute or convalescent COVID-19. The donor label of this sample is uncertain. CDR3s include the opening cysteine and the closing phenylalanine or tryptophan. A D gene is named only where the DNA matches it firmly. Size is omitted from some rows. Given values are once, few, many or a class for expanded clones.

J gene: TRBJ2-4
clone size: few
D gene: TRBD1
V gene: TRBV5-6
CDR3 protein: CASSPGQGSEIQYF
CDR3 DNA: TGTGCCAGCAGCCCGGGACAGGGTTCGGAGATTCAGTACTTC

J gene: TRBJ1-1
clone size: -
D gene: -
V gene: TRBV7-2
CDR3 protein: CASSSPGFMNTEAFF
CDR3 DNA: TGTGCCAGCAGCTCGCCGGGGTTTATGAACACTGAAGCTTTCTTT

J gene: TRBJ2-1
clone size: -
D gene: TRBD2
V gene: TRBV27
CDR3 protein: CASSLGLAGEQFF
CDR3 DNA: TGTGCCAGCAGCTTAGGGCTAGCGGGGGAGCAGTTCTTC

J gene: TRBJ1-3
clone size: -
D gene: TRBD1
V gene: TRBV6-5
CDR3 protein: CASRTGDRGNTIYF
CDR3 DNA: TGTGCCAGCAGGACAGGGGACAGGGGAAACACCATATATTTT

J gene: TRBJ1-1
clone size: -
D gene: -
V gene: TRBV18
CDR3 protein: CASSPRGQNTEAFF
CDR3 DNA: TGTGCCAGCTCACCACGGGGACAGAACACTGAAGCTTTCTTT

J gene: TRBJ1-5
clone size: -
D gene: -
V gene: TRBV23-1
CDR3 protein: CASGPLPQHF
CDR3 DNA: TGCGCCAGCGGGCCTCTTCCCCAGCATTTT

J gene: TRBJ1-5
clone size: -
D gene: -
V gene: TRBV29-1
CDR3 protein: CSVALGNQPQHF
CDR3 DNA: TGCAGCGTTGCACTCGGCAATCAGCCCCAGCATTTT

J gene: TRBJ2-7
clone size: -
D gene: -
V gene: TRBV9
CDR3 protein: CASSVVGGRDYEQYF
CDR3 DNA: TGTGCCAGCAGCGTAGTGGGAGGTAGAGACTACGAGCAGTACTTC

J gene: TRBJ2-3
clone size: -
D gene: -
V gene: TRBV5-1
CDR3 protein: CASSLLGGPDTQYF
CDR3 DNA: TGCGCCAGCAGCTTGCTCGGGGGGCCAGATACGCAGTATTTT

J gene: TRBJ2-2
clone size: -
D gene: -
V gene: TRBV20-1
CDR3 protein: CSAGDTGELFF
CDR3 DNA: TGCAGTGCGGGAGACACCGGGGAGCTGTTTTTT

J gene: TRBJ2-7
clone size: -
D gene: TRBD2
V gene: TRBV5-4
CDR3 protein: CASSLAGGGSSYEQYF
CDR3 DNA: TGTGCCAGCAGCTTGGCCGGGGGGGGAAGCTCCTACGAGCAGTACTTC

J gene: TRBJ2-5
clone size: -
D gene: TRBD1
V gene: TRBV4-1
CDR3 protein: CASSQPGQSEWETQYF
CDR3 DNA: TGCGCCAGCAGCCAACCGGGACAGTCCGAATGGGAGACCCAGTACTTC

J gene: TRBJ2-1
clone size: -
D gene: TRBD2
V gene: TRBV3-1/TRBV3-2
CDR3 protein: CASSYSGSTEQFF
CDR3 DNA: TGTGCCAGCAGTTATAGCGGGAGTACTGAGCAGTTCTTC

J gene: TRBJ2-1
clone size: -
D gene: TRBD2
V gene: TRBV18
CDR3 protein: CASSPPRLAGGGEQFF
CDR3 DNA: TGTGCCAGCTCACCCCCAAGACTAGCGGGAGGGGGTGAGCAGTTCTTC

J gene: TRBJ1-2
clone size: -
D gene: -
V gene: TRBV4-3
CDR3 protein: CASSQDIGFEKYGYTF
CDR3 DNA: TGCGCCAGCAGCCAAGATATCGGGTTTGAGAAATATGGCTACACCTTC

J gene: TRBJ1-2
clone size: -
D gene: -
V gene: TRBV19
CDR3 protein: CASSQIGTQVDGYTF
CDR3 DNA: TGTGCCAGTAGCCAGATAGGCACCCAGGTGGATGGCTACACCTTC

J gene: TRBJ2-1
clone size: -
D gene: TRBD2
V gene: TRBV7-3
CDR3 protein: CASSLQAGGVSSYNEQFF
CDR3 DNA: TGTGCCAGCAGCTTACAAGCGGGAGGGGTGAGCTCCTACAATGAGCAGTTCTTC

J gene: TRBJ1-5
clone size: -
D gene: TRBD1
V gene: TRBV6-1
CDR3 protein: CASSESRDRVKPQHF
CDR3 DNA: TGTGCCAGCAGTGAGAGCCGGGACAGGGTTAAGCCCCAGCATTTT